The 13 T cell receptor beta chains listed next were all sequenced from one sample in a study of cytomegalovirus exposure and HLA in healthy donors. The primer mix had 60 Vbeta and 13 Jbeta primers. Profiled with immunoSEQ multiplex PCR; TCRdb holds only in-frame clones, not every one. Of 130,000 or so clones in the sample, roughly three quarters were seen once. The specimen sequenced was PBMCs. Receptors originate from a male donor in good health and CMV-seronegative.

This clone has only a few counts. The chain carries TRBV9 and TRBJ1-1; 7 bases are shared with TRBD1. This CDR3 is built from 15 residues. Germline CDR1 and CDR2: SGDLS and YYNGEE. V lost 1 base and J lost 2; bases outside the gene matches: 5. CDR3 nucleotide sequence: TGTGCCAGCAGCGTATTGGGACAGACCAACACTGAAGCTTTCTTT. Translated: CASSVLGQTNTEAFF.

This clone was seen once. The chain links TRBV7-2 to TRBJ1-1; TRBD1 is a possible D gene (6 bases). The germline V gene encodes CDR1 SGHTA and CDR2 FQGNSA. The CDR3 has 13 residues. Trimming took 1 base from V and 5 from J, leaving 8 bases between them. CDR3 protein: CASSLGQGTEAFF. The CDR3 DNA is TGTGCCAGCAGCTTAGGGCAGGGGACTGAAGCTTTCTTT. Combining the CDR3 with reference TRBV7-2 and TRBJ1-1 gives the whole variable domain GAGVSQSPSNKVTEKGKDVELRCDPISGHTALYWYRQSLGQGLEFLIYFQGNSAPDKSGLPSDRFSAERTGGSVSTLTIQRTQQEDSAVYLCASSLGQGTEAFFGQGTRLTVV.

CDR3 amino acids: CASSSLSGGSYEQYF. The CDR3 DNA reads TGTGCCAGCAGTTCGTTAAGCGGGGGCTCCTACGAGCAGTACTTC. The V gene is TRBV5-6, the J gene TRBJ2-7; TRBD2 matches at 8 bases. In germline, CDR1 is SGHDT, CDR2 YYEEEE. After removal of 5 bases from V and 0 bases from J, the junction contained 7 bases not matched to a gene. The CDR3 runs to 15 residues.

The CDR3 DNA sequence: TGTGCCAGCTCACGGGAAGGGACGCCGGGACGGGAGGGCTACACCTTC. As protein: CASSREGTPGREGYTF. The chain is built from TRBV18 and TRBJ1-2; possibly TRBD1 for D (5 bases). CDR3 length: 16 residues. CDR1 KGHSH and CDR2 LQKENI come from the germline V gene. V lost 4 bases, J lost 8 bases, and 23 bases lay in between.

This clone came up a few times. The CDR3 spells CASSPGQETQYF. The CDR3 region has the DNA TGTGCCAGCAGCCCCGGGCAAGAGACCCAGTACTTC. V usage is TRBV6-6 and J usage is TRBJ2-5; D unresolved. Germline V CDR1 and CDR2: MNHNY, SVGAGI (reference sequence). V shed 6 bases and J shed 2 bases, with 7 bases lying between them. This CDR3 comprises 12 residues.

V is TRBV29-1 and J is TRBJ1-2; D perhaps matches TRBD1 (5 bases). Trimming pared 0 bases from V and 0 bases from J, leaving 17 bases between. CDR1 is SQVTM and CDR2 is ANQGSEA in the germline V gene. The CDR3 is made up of 17 amino acids. The CDR3 reads CSVEDRGGVGTNYGYTF. The DNA for the CDR3 is TGCAGCGTTGAAGATCGGGGGGGGGTCGGGACTAACTATGGCTACACCTTC.

This rearrangement joins TRBV19 to TRBJ2-5; 12 nucleotides agree with TRBD2. With 5 bases clipped from V and 2 bases from J, the junction kept 3 bases outside the gene matches. Germline CDR1 is LNHDA and CDR2 is SQIVND (reference sequence). The CDR3 totals 15 residues. DNA of the CDR3: TGTGCCAGTAGTTTCGGACTAGCGGGGCAAGAGACCCAGTACTTC. It codes for CASSFGLAGQETQYF. Together with reference TRBV19 and TRBJ2-5, the CDR3 gives the full variable domain: DGGITQSPKYLFRKEGQNVTLSCEQNLNHDAMYWYRQDPGQGLRLIYYSQIVNDFQKGDIAEGYSVSREKKESFPLTVTSAQKNPTAFYLCASSFGLAGQETQYFGPGTRLLVL.

This sequence joins TRBV7-6 and TRBJ2-5, with 7 bases matching TRBD2. The trim removed 0 bases at V and 2 bases at J, leaving 3 bases unmatched. The CDR3 extends over 15 amino acids. CDR1 is SGHVS, CDR2 FNYEAQ, per germline. This CDR3 is CASSLAGGFQETQYF. CDR3 bases: TGTGCCAGCAGCTTAGCGGGGGGGTTTCAAGAGACCCAGTACTTC.

This clone was detected only a few times. The chain employs TRBV4-3 and TRBJ1-6; 8 nucleotides match TRBD1. The CDR3 has 16 residues. Germline values: CDR1 LGHNA, CDR2 YSLEER. The V gene end was trimmed by 3 bases and the J gene end by 5 bases; junction bases not matched to a gene: 6. In DNA, the CDR3 is TGCGCCAGCAGCCACATCGGACAGGGTCATAATTCACCCCTCCACTTT. As protein: CASSHIGQGHNSPLHF.

CDR3: CASSYPGQGDEQFF. CDR3 bases: TGTGCCAGCAGTTATCCGGGACAGGGCGATGAGCAGTTCTTC. The chain carries TRBV6-6 and TRBJ2-1; 9 bases map to TRBD1. The junction had 5 bases not matched to a gene; V was cut back by 3 bases and J by 8 bases. CDR1 MNHNY and CDR2 SVGAGI come from the germline V gene (reference sequence). This CDR3 has 14 residues.

The chain is built from TRBV19 and TRBJ2-7; 11 bases are a match to TRBD1. J was trimmed by 2 bases and V by 4 bases; bases with no gene match: 4. The germline gives CDR1 LNHDA, CDR2 SQIVND (reference sequence). The CDR3 extends over 15 amino acids. In DNA, the CDR3 is TGTGCCAGTAGTAGGCGGACAGGGGGCACCTACGAGCAGTACTTC. It codes for CASSRRTGGTYEQYF.

The count of this clone is one. The chain carries TRBV5-1 and TRBJ2-5; 7 bases are a match to TRBD1. The end of the DNA aligns better with TRBJ2-7, so the J call may be wrong. In germline, CDR1 is SGHRS, CDR2 YFSETQ. This CDR3 has 15 amino acids. DNA for the CDR3: TGCGCCAGCAGCTTGGACGGACAGGACCCCTACGAGCAGTACTTC. It is translated as CASSLDGQDPYEQYF.

This sequence joins TRBV5-1 and TRBJ1-5, with 9 bases identical to TRBD1. J gave up 4 bases and V 10 bases, and 12 bases lay outside the gene matches. CDR3 length equals 15 residues. Germline V gene sequence: CDR1 SGHRS, CDR2 YFSETQ. In DNA form, the CDR3 reads TGCGCCTCCTCATTCGAGGGGACAGGGAATCAGCCCCAGCATTTT. It is translated as CASSFEGTGNQPQHF. The whole variable domain, remainder taken from reference TRBV5-1 and TRBJ1-5, is KAGVTQTPRYLIKTRGQQVTLSCSPISGHRSVSWYQQTPGQGLQFLFEYFSETQRNKGNFPGRFSGRQFSNSRSEMNVSTLELGDSALYLCASSFEGTGNQPQHFGDGTRLSIL.